Below are 5 T cell receptor beta chains sequenced from a single sample in a study of blood T cells in healthy people across ages. A J-beta primer mix and a sample-barcoded 5' primer were used in a second PCR of about 6 to 12 cycles. TCRdb reanalysed the 5' RACE reads using MiXCR and keeps one entry per CDR3 protein. The sample lists about 900,000 distinct CDR3 sequences, about 48% seen once, with 13% in the top ten. Sequenced sample: blood. The receptors derive from a man in his thirties or forties in good health.

Turning to this clonotype: Mismatch with germline at one junction end may stem from a read error. The rearrangement joins TRBV14 to TRBJ2-5, with 10 bases aligning to TRBD2. This CDR3 has 16 residues. Germline loops: CDR1 SGHDN, CDR2 FVKESK. CDR3: CATSGGLASTQETQYF. As DNA, the CDR3 is TGTGCCACCAGCGGGGGACTAGCGTCCACTCAAGAGACCCAGTACTTC.

The genes are TRBV28 and TRBJ1-5; 7 bases are shared with TRBD1. V trimming: 3 bases; J trimming: 7 bases; junction bases outside the gene matches: 3. Looked up from germline, CDR1 is MDHEN and CDR2 is SYDVKM. This CDR3 is 13 amino acids long. The CDR3 coding sequence is TGTGCCAGCAGTTTGGAGGGGGCCCAGCCCCAGCATTTT. This sequence encodes CASSLEGAQPQHF.

This chain joins TRBV6-1 and TRBJ1-5; D gene uncertain. Trimming left V 2 bases short and J 0 bases short, with 8 bases between. The CDR3 is 15 residues long. CDR1 is MNHNS, CDR2 SASEGT, per germline. The DNA for the CDR3 is TGTGCCAGCAGTGAATTACAGTATAGCAATCAGCCCCAGCATTTT. Its protein product is CASSELQYSNQPQHF.

V usage is TRBV4-1 and J usage is TRBJ2-7; perhaps D is TRBD1 or TRBD2 (5 bases each). V shed 0 bases and J shed 3 bases, with 15 bases lying between them. Germline CDR1 reads MGHRA; CDR2 reads YSYEKL. The CDR3 spans 16 residues. The CDR3 here is CASSQDTSGAIYEQYF. The DNA of the CDR3 is TGCGCCAGCAGCCAAGATACTTCCGGGGCTATCTACGAGCAGTACTTC.

This clonotype turned up a few times. This sequence joins TRBV9 and TRBJ2-5; the match to TRBD1 covers 9 bases. The germline CDR1 and CDR2 sequences are SGDLS and YYNGEE. This CDR3 comprises 19 residues. V was pared by 3 bases and J by 0 bases, with 15 bases of the junction left unmatched. CDR3 nucleotide sequence: TGTGCCAGCAGCGCCAAGACCGGGACAGGGTCTCCTTACCAAGAGACCCAGTACTTC. It encodes CASSAKTGTGSPYQETQYF. Variable domain in full (rest from reference TRBV9 and TRBJ2-5): DSGVTQTPKHLITATGQRVTLRCSPRSGDLSVYWYQQSLDQGLQFLIQYYNGEERAKGNILERFSAQQFPDLHSELNLSSLELGDSALYFCASSAKTGTGSPYQETQYFGPGTRLLVL.